The clone carrying this T cell receptor (beta chain) was found many times. Losses at the gene ends were 5 bases for V and 5 bases for J; bases not matched to a gene: 5. The CDR3 is made up of 13 amino acids. Germline V gene lookup returns CDR1 ENHRY and CDR2 SYGVKD. The data stem from a study of T-cell reconstitution after alpha-beta-depleted transplantation in children. Unique molecular identifiers were incorporated during preparation of the TCRbeta library. TCRdb independently ran MiXCR on the PCR reads; one entry per CDR3 protein. This table has more than 200,000 distinct CDR3 sequences, about 9.6% appearing once.

The chain is built from TRBV10-3 and TRBJ2-5; 7 bases are shared with TRBD2. The source is a human donor who donated a stem cell graft to a child with SCID. The specimen comprised PBMCs from the stem cell graft donor, sampled from the stem cell graft. CDR3 region: CAISPLGGETQYF. CDR3 nucleotides: TGTGCCATCAGTCCCCTGGGGGGGGAGACCCAGTACTTC.